The clone carrying this T cell receptor beta chain showed up just a few times. The antigen remains unidentified. The CDR3 sequence is 13 residues long. V shed 0 bases and J shed 5 bases, with 10 bases lying between them. Germline V gene lookup returns CDR1 SQVTM and CDR2 ANQGSEA. For naive CD8 T cells, sorting used the CD8+CD4-CCR7+CD45RA+ phenotype. These data belong to a study of molecular identifiers for immune sequencing clone quantification. Across the whole study: Replicates split RNA from approximately 22,000 or 94,000 naive CD8 cells five ways, and the researchers sequenced four portions.

Study-level results: Clones carrying above 20 RNA copies accounted for over 97% of effector molecules, under 1% in naive cells.

TCRdb re-called the PCR reads through MiXCR, storing one row per CDR3 protein. The data hold around 460,000 distinct CDR3 sequences, with roughly 25% observed a single time. This clonotype was obtained from a human donor in good health. Some libraries in this study had Jurkat cell RNA spiked in. The sequencing input was naive CD8+ T cells from blood, with Jurkat cell RNA spiked in. The subset: FACS-sorted CD8+CD4-CCR7+CD45RA+ naive T cells. The chain carries TRBV29-1 and TRBJ1-2; D unresolved. This chain's CDR3 is CSVEDRTEYGYTF. The CDR3 nucleotides read TGCAGCGTTGAAGATCGTACGGAGTATGGCTACACCTTC.